This T cell receptor (beta chain) was sequenced in a study of T-cell reconstitution after alpha-beta-depleted transplantation in children. A TCRbeta library incorporating unique molecular identifiers was prepared. TCRdb re-derived calls from the PCR reads in MiXCR, one entry per CDR3 protein. The table lists about 610,000 distinct CDR3 sequences, about 10% of them singletons, with about 4.2% in the top ten. This clonotype has more than one count but fewer than ten. This CDR3 contains 12 residues. V lost 5 bases, J lost 7 bases, and 12 bases lay in between. This TCR came from a human donor who donated a stem cell graft to a child with acute myeloid leukemia. The chain couples TRBV12-3 or TRBV12-4 to TRBJ2-7; D is ambiguous. The material sequenced was PBMCs from the stem cell graft donor, taken from the stem cell graft. CDR3 coding DNA: TGTGCCAGCAGTAGACCCTGGGGTGAGCAGTACTTC. Its protein product is CASSRPWGEQYF.